A single sample gave rise to the 27 T cell receptor beta chains below, sequenced in a study of blood T cell repertoires in COVID-19. Only in-frame clones appear in the TCRdb table, and some are missing; sequencing was by immunoSEQ multiplex PCR. This sample has 310,000 or so clones, with around nine tenths found just once. The sequencing input was peripheral blood. These receptors were taken from a man aged 65 to 79 with acute or convalescent COVID-19.

This clone was observed once. The chain links TRBV2 to TRBJ2-6, with D unresolved. The CDR3 covers 14 residues. V was pared by 6 bases and J by 2 bases, with 8 bases between. Looked up from germline, CDR1 is SNHLY and CDR2 is FYNNEI. The CDR3 protein is CASSTETGANVLTF. The CDR3 nucleotides are TGTGCCAGCAGCACTGAGACTGGGGCCAACGTCCTGACTTTC.

This clone appeared a single time. V gene TRBV5-5 combines with J gene TRBJ2-7, with 7 positions matching TRBD1. Germline CDR1 is SGHKS and CDR2 is YYEKEE (reference sequence). CDR3 length: 13 residues. The V gene end was trimmed by 5 bases and the J gene end by 3 bases; junction bases not matched to a gene: 5. The CDR3 sequence is CASSRTGDYEQYF. DNA for the CDR3: TGTGCCAGCAGTCGGACAGGAGACTACGAGCAGTACTTC.

The rearrangement joins TRBV18 to TRBJ2-5, with 8 positions matching TRBD1. With V trimmed by 6 bases and J by 5 bases, 20 bases remained unmatched. Germline CDR1 KGHSH, CDR2 LQKENI. There are 18 residues in the CDR3. CDR3 amino acids: CASSHRTYGQGGEETQYF. DNA of the CDR3: TGTGCCAGCTCTCACCGAACTTACGGACAGGGAGGAGAGGAGACCCAGTACTTC.

This chain joins TRBV7-2 and TRBJ2-3; no definite D call. The CDR3 contains 13 residues. The V end lost 1 base, the J end lost 1 base, and 3 bases lay between the germline ends. Per the germline V gene, CDR1 is SGHTA and CDR2 is FQGNSA. The CDR3 sequence: CASSLGGTDTQYF. The CDR3 DNA reads as TGTGCCAGCAGCTTAGGAGGCACAGATACGCAGTATTTT. Full variable domain (rest looked up from reference TRBV7-2 and TRBJ2-3): GAGVSQSPSNKVTEKGKDVELRCDPISGHTALYWYRQSLGQGLEFLIYFQGNSAPDKSGLPSDRFSAERTGGSVSTLTIQRTQQEDSAVYLCASSLGGTDTQYFGPGTRLTVL.

V is TRBV10-1 and J is TRBJ1-5; a possible D gene is TRBD1 (5 bases). The CDR3 is 16 residues long. The V gene's germline CDR1 is WNHNN and CDR2 SYGVQD (reference sequence). V lost 4 bases, J lost 3 bases, and 16 bases lay in between. CDR3 DNA: TGCGCCAGCAGTGGGCAGGGTTGGGAGGACAATCAGCCCCAGCATTTT. Its translation is CASSGQGWEDNQPQHF.

CDR3 sequence reads: CASSLIPRGGTEAFF. The CDR3, as DNA: TGTGCCAGCAGCTTGATTCCAAGAGGAGGCACTGAAGCTTTCTTT. The J gene is TRBJ1-1, the V gene TRBV7-8, with unresolved D. Germline V CDR1 and CDR2: SGHVS, FQNEAQ. V lost 3 bases to trimming and J lost 4 bases, with 15 bases between them. This CDR3 spans 15 amino acids.

The chain is built from TRBV6-1 and TRBJ1-2; unclear D gene. V was shortened by 0 bases and J by 8 bases, with 13 bases between the two germline ends. Germline assignment: CDR1 MNHNS and CDR2 SASEGT. The CDR3 sequence is 14 residues long. This CDR3 is CASSEAFDTVGYTF. CDR3 nucleotide sequence: TGTGCCAGCAGTGAAGCATTTGATACGGTCGGCTACACCTTC.

CDR3 loop: CASSQVLRGGYTF. The CDR3, as DNA: TGTGCCAGCAGCCAAGTCCTCCGCGGGGGCTACACCTTC. The chain carries TRBV3-1 (or the pseudogene TRBV3-2) and TRBJ1-2; D is undetermined. CDR1 and CDR2 (germline): LGHDT, YNNKEL (reference sequence). V shed 1 base and J shed 8 bases, with 11 bases lying between them. CDR3 size: 13 residues.

The CDR3 loop is CASSPSEGYTF. The CDR3 DNA follows: TGTGCCAGCTCACCGAGTGAAGGCTACACCTTC. J is TRBJ1-2 and V is TRBV18; unclear D gene. The ends were cut back, 3 bases at V and 8 bases at J, with 7 bases in the middle. The CDR3 is 11 residues long. CDR1 and CDR2 from the germline V gene are KGHSH and LQKENI.

J is TRBJ2-1 and V is TRBV7-9, with TRBD1 identical over 9 bases. The germline gives CDR1 SEHNR, CDR2 FQNEAQ (reference sequence). The CDR3 is made up of 17 amino acids. Germline trimming cut 5 bases from V and 3 bases from J; bases unmatched to any gene: 11. The CDR3, as DNA: TGTGCCAGCAGCCCCCGCCCGGGACAGGGAAGCTACAATGAGCAGTTCTTC. It codes for CASSPRPGQGSYNEQFF.

The chain links TRBV3-1 (or the pseudogene TRBV3-2) to TRBJ2-1, with D unresolved. The CDR3 consists of 12 residues. CDR1 and CDR2 from the germline V gene are LGHDT and YNNKEL (reference sequence). V gave up 1 base and J gave up 6 bases, with 4 bases separating them. The CDR3 here is CASSQVRNEQFF. DNA of the CDR3: TGTGCCAGCAGCCAAGTGCGCAATGAGCAGTTCTTC.

This clone was observed once. The V and J genes are TRBV7-2 and TRBJ2-7; 8 bases fit TRBD1. Trimming took 3 bases from V and 3 from J; bases not matched to a gene: 7. Germline V gives CDR1 SGHTA, CDR2 FQGNSA. The CDR3 contains 15 residues. CDR3 bases: TGTGCCAGCAGCTTTGGTCCAGGGGGCCTCTACGAGCAGTACTTC. The encoded protein is CASSFGPGGLYEQYF.

The gene calls are TRBV7-8 and TRBJ1-5; D gene unclear. This CDR3 has 16 amino acids. In germline, CDR1 is SGHVS, CDR2 FQNEAQ. V lost 5 bases and J 1 base, leaving 15 bases between the germline ends. The CDR3 nucleotides are TGTGCCAGCAGCCCCAGTGGCGGTTTAAGCAATCAGCCCCAGCATTTT. Amino acid sequence: CASSPSGGLSNQPQHF.

This chain uses TRBV7-6 with TRBJ2-1; 9 bases align to TRBD1. Germline CDR1 is SGHVS and CDR2 is FNYEAQ. J lost 8 bases, V lost 5 bases, and 10 bases had no gene match. The CDR3 spans 15 residues. The CDR3 region has the DNA TGTGCCAGCAGCACCGGGACAGGGTTTCGGGATGAGCAGTTCTTC. Protein sequence: CASSTGTGFRDEQFF.

This chain uses TRBV5-6 with TRBJ2-6; 7 bases fit TRBD2. J was trimmed by 5 bases and V by 1 base; bases with no gene match: 6. CDR1 SGHDT and CDR2 YYEEEE come from the germline V gene. This CDR3 region has 16 residues. The CDR3 sequence is CASSLPGGRWANVLTF. The CDR3 DNA reads as TGTGCCAGCAGCTTGCCGGGGGGTCGGTGGGCCAACGTCCTGACTTTC.

The rearrangement links TRBV3-1 (or the pseudogene TRBV3-2) to TRBJ1-1; 8 positions agree with TRBD1. The V gene end was trimmed by 1 base and the J gene end by 11 bases; junction bases not matched to a gene: 6. The germline V gene encodes CDR1 LGHDT and CDR2 YNNKEL (reference sequence). The CDR3 runs 13 residues. CDR3 nucleotide sequence: TGTGCCAGCAGCCAAGTCCAGGGGGCGATTGCTTTCTTT. Translation gives CASSQVQGAIAFF.

DNA for the CDR3: TGTGCCAGCAGTTACACCGCAGGGGGCTGGACGCAGTATTTT. Its translation is CASSYTAGGWTQYF. The V call is TRBV6-2 or TRBV6-3, the J call TRBJ2-3; 8 positions match TRBD1. The ends lost 2 bases at V and 9 bases at J; junction bases unmatched: 7. This CDR3 contains 14 residues. Germline loops: CDR1 MNHEY, CDR2 SVGEGT.

This clone appeared a single time. This chain uses TRBV6-5 with TRBJ1-2; 7 bases are shared with TRBD1. The CDR3 spans 14 residues. The germline CDR1 and CDR2 sequences are MNHEY and SVGAGI. J was trimmed by 2 bases and V by 5 bases; bases with no gene match: 5. The CDR3 reads CASSRDSYNYGYTF. The DNA of the CDR3 is TGTGCCAGCAGTAGGGACAGCTACAACTATGGCTACACCTTC.

The gene calls are TRBV5-5 and TRBJ2-2; 7 nucleotides line up with TRBD2. This CDR3 is built from 17 residues. Germline lookup yields CDR1 SGHKS and CDR2 YYEKEE (reference sequence). V lost 4 bases to trimming and J lost 1 base; unmatched junction nucleotides: 10. The CDR3 spells CASSPEGRAMNTGELFF. The CDR3 DNA is TGTGCCAGCAGCCCAGAGGGGAGGGCAATGAACACCGGGGAGCTGTTTTTT.

V is TRBV6-5 and J is TRBJ2-7; a weak D match, TRBD2 (5 bases). The CDR3 runs to 15 residues. Trimming removed 7 bases at V and 3 bases at J, with 19 bases between. Looked up from germline, CDR1 is MNHEY and CDR2 is SVGAGI. The CDR3 loop reads CASKSGERYLYEQYF. The CDR3 bases are TGTGCCAGCAAGTCGGGCGAGCGGTATCTCTACGAGCAGTACTTC.

This chain uses TRBV6-5 with TRBJ2-3, with 9 bases lining up with TRBD2. There are 12 residues in the CDR3. In germline, CDR1 is MNHEY, CDR2 SVGAGI. The V and J ends lost 6 bases and 13 bases, in that order; junction bases with no gene match: 8. For the CDR3, the DNA is TGTGCCAGCAGCGACGGACGCGGGAGGGAGTATTTT. It translates to CASSDGRGREYF.

A note on this clone: Germline and junction disagree at one end, which may indicate a read error. The V and J genes are TRBV28 and TRBJ2-7; 10 bases are shared with TRBD2. Germline CDR1 is MDHEN and CDR2 is SYDVKM. This CDR3 is built from 17 residues. The CDR3 here is CASSFSPRLAGAWEQHF. The CDR3 DNA follows: TGTGCCAGCAGTTTTTCCCCTAGACTAGCGGGCGCCTGGGAGCAGCACTTC.

The chain has TRBV18 and TRBJ2-2; 7 bases fit TRBD1. The V segment lost 1 base and the J segment 4 bases; nucleotides outside the gene matches: 3. Germline V gene lookup returns CDR1 KGHSH and CDR2 LQKENI. The CDR3 is 15 residues long. CDR3 coding DNA: TGTGCCAGCTCACCACAGACAGGGCCCACCGGGGAGCTGTTTTTT. Translated, it gives CASSPQTGPTGELFF.

The chain carries TRBV6-5 and TRBJ2-1, with TRBD2 matching over 10 bases. V shed 2 bases, J shed 8 bases, and the junction held 6 bases outside the gene matches. This CDR3 spans 15 amino acids. CDR1 MNHEY and CDR2 SVGAGI come from the germline V gene. The CDR3 region is CASSYTSAGGHEQFF. In DNA form, the CDR3 reads TGTGCCAGCAGTTACACCTCAGCGGGGGGGCATGAGCAGTTCTTC.

The chain combines TRBV28 with TRBJ2-7, with D possibly being TRBD1 (5 bases). The CDR3 is made up of 14 amino acids. Germline loops: CDR1 MDHEN, CDR2 SYDVKM. The V gene lost 2 bases and the J gene lost 9 bases, with 17 bases spanning the gap. CDR3 protein: CASSLHGRERGQYF. Here the CDR3 DNA reads TGTGCCAGCAGTTTACACGGCAGGGAAAGGGGGCAGTACTTC.

V and J are TRBV29-1 and TRBJ2-2; 9 bases are shared with TRBD2. CDR1 is SQVTM, CDR2 ANQGSEA, per germline. The CDR3 runs 18 residues. Germline trimming cut 0 bases from V and 7 bases from J; bases unmatched to any gene: 15. CDR3 residues: CSVEDHPSGVLISGELFF. The DNA of the CDR3 is TGCAGCGTTGAAGATCATCCTAGCGGGGTTCTCATTAGCGGGGAGCTGTTTTTT.

This chain uses TRBV4-2 with TRBJ2-7; D is possibly TRBD1 (6 bases). V was pared by 1 base and J by 5 bases, with 12 bases between. Germline loops: CDR1 LGHNA, CDR2 YNFKEQ. The CDR3 contains 14 residues. The CDR3 nucleotides read TGTGCCAGCAGCCAAGCGGCAGGGGACGACGAGCAGTACTTC. It codes for CASSQAAGDDEQYF.